This TCR beta chain emerged from a study of control samples from healthy donors and cancer patients. CDR3 length: 14 amino acids. Germline CDR1 reads KGHDR; CDR2 reads SFDVKD. Trimming removed 5 bases from V and 2 bases from J, with 11 bases in between. Repertoires were generated with immunoSEQ multiplex PCR, while TCRdb's copy carries only in-frame clones and drops some. The table lists around 100,000 clones, roughly 91% of them singletons, with approximately 19% in the top ten. Input material: PBMCs. This receptor was identified in a man aged 60-69 years with lung cancer. The V call is TRBV24-1, the J call TRBJ2-5; the D call may be TRBD1 or TRBD2 (5 bases each). In DNA form, the CDR3 reads TGTGCCACCAGTGTTCCCGGGACGCAAGAGACCCAGTACTTC. Amino acids: CATSVPGTQETQYF.